A few counts support the clone carrying this T cell receptor beta chain. What it recognizes is unknown. TCRdb called the reads again in MiXCR, with one record for every CDR3 protein. The sample holds 150,000 to 200,000 distinct CDR3 sequences; roughly 14% are singletons and the top ten take over 25%. This entry comes from a study of T cell repertoires in cytomegalovirus infection. Study background: Evidence of both CMV infection and a matching HLA type came from public TCR beta signatures.

Regarding the study as a whole: CMV-specific TCR beta clonotypes restricted by HLA-C dominated the ex vivo response.

This CDR3 is 14 amino acids long. Trimming removed 4 bases at V and 7 bases at J, with 17 bases between. Germline loops: CDR1 SQVTM, CDR2 ANQGSEA. Specimen: PBMCs. The chain has TRBV29-1 and TRBJ1-5; D unclear. The source of this sequence is a human donor in good health (CMV status not recorded). Some clones in this sample may be carry-over from other donors' samples. CDR3 protein: CSVGDEPSGQPQHF. CDR3 nucleotides: TGCAGCGTTGGAGACGAACCCAGCGGGCAGCCCCAGCATTTT.